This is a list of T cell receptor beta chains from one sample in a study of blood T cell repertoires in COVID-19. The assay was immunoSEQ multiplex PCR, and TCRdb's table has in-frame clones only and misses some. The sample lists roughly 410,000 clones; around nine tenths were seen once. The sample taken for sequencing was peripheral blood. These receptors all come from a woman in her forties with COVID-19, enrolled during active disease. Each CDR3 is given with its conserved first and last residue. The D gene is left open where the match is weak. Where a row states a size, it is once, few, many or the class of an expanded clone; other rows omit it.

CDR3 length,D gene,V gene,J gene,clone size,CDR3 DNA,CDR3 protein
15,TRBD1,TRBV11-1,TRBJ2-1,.,TGTGCCAGCAGCTCGGACAGGGGGTCCTACAATGAGCAGTTCTTC,CASSSDRGSYNEQFF
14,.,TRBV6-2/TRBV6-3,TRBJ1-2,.,TGTGCCAGCAGTTATGACAGAAGGGCCTATGGCTACACCTTC,CASSYDRRAYGYTF
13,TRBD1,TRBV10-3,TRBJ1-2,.,TGTGCCATCAGCGGCGGGACAGGCCTCTATTACACCTTC,CAISGGTGLYYTF
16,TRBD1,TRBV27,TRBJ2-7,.,TGTGCCAGCAGCCTCCTATCGGGACAGGCTAGCTACGAGCAGTACTTC,CASSLLSGQASYEQYF
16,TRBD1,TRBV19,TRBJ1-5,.,TGTGCCAGTAGTCTCAGGGGGACAGGGAACAATCAGCCCCAGCATTTT,CASSLRGTGNNQPQHF
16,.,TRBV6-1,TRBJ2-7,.,TGTGCCAGCAGTGACTACTCGTACCCACTGGTTTACGAGCAGTACTTC,CASSDYSYPLVYEQYF
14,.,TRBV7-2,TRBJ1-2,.,TGTGCCAGCAGCAACATCGGGGGTAGAGATGGCTACACCTTC,CASSNIGGRDGYTF
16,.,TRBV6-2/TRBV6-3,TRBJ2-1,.,TGTGCCAGCAGTTACAGAGGGGCAGGGGAAAAGGATGAGCAGTTCTTC,CASSYRGAGEKDEQFF
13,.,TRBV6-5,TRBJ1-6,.,TGTGCCAGCACCGACAGGTGGATTTCACCCCTCCACTTT,CASTDRWISPLHF
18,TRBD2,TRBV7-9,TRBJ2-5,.,TGTGCCAGCAGCTCAACCCGAATGGAGACTAGCGGGATGGAGACCCAGTACTTC,CASSSTRMETSGMETQYF
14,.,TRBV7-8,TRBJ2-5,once,TGTGCCAGCAGCTTAGCTGCAGGGGAAGAGACCCAGTACTTC,CASSLAAGEETQYF
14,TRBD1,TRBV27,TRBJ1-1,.,TGTGCCAGCAGCACGGGACAGCAGAACACTGAAGCTTTCTTT,CASSTGQQNTEAFF
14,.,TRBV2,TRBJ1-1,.,TGTGCCAGCAGTGTGTTCTCGGTGAACACTGAAGCTTTCTTT,CASSVFSVNTEAFF
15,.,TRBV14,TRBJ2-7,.,TGTGCCAGCAGCCCCCGAGGGGGACCTCCCTACGAGCAGTACTTC,CASSPRGGPPYEQYF
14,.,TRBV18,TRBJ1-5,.,TGTGCCAGCTCCCCGAGACCAGGGGTCCAGCCCCAGCATTTT,CASSPRPGVQPQHF
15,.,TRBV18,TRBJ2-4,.,TGTGCCAGCTCACCACTTCCGGGACTCCAAAGCATTCAGTACTTC,CASSPLPGLQSIQYF
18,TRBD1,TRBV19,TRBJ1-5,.,TGTGCCAGTAGTTGGTGGGGGACAGGGGAACTAGAGGATCAGCCCCAGCATTTT,CASSWWGTGELEDQPQHF
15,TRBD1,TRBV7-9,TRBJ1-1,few,TGTGCCAGCATCGGGGACAGGGGGCGCATAACTGAAGCTTTCTTT,CASIGDRGRITEAFF
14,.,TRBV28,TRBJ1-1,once,TGTGCCAGCAGCCCTGCCCAGGGAACCACTGAAGCTTTCTTT,CASSPAQGTTEAFF
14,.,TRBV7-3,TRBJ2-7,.,TGTGCCAGCAGCTTAACGGACAGTCTTTACGAGCAGTACTTC,CASSLTDSLYEQYF
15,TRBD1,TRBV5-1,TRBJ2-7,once,TGCGCCAGCAGCTTGGAGGGACAGGTAGCAGGTGAGCAGTACTTC,CASSLEGQVAGEQYF
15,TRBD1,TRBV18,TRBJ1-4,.,TGTGCCAGCTCACCACCGGGACAGGGGACTGAAAAACTGTTTTTT,CASSPPGQGTEKLFF
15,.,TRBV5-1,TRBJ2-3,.,TGCGCCAGCAGCTTGGATGTCATTAGCACAGATACGCAGTATTTT,CASSLDVISTDTQYF